The entry below describes one T cell receptor (beta chain). Its antigen is as yet unknown. This entry belongs to a study of T cell responses to AZD1222 COVID-19 vaccine. Whole-study context: Doses given second, at about 4 or about 12 weeks, were pooled. Findings and caveats of the study: Unmutated variant regions reportedly attract nearly half of all spike-specific TCRs. The study sampled repertoires only after the peak T cell response.

The data were produced by immunoSEQ multiplex PCR, yet TCRdb's version contains in-frame clones alone and is incomplete. Among 90,000 to 130,000 clones, about 88% were seen once, and the ten largest hold about 1.6%. Germline V gives CDR1 SGHVS, CDR2 FQNEAQ. Between the trimmed V and J ends, which lost 1 base and 4 bases, there was a span of 22 bases. This CDR3 has 18 amino acids. The chain links TRBV7-8 to TRBJ1-2; tentatively, D is TRBD1 (6 bases). This TCR was sampled from an adult in good health. The specimen was peripheral blood, collected on day 0 of AZD1222 vaccination. This CDR3 is CASSLDLEGGARSYGYTF. DNA for the CDR3: TGTGCCAGCAGCTTAGACTTAGAGGGGGGGGCCCGCTCCTATGGCTACACCTTC.